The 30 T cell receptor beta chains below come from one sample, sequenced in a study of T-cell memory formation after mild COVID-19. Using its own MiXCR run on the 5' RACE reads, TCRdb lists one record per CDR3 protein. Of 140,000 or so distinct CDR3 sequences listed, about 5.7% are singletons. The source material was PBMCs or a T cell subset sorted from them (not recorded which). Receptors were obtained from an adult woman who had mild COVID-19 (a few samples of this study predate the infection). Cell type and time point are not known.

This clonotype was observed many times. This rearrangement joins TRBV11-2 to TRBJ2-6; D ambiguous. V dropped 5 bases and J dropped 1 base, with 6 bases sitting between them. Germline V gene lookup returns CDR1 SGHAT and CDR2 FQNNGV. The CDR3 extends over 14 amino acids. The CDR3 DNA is TGTGCCAGCAGCCCCCATTCTGGGGCCAACGTCCTGACTTTC. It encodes CASSPHSGANVLTF.

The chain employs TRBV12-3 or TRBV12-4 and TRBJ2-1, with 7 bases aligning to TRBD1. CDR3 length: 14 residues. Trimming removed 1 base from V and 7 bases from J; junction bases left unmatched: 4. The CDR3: CASSLVQGDNEQFF. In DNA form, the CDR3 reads TGTGCCAGCAGTTTAGTCCAGGGGGATAATGAGCAGTTCTTC.

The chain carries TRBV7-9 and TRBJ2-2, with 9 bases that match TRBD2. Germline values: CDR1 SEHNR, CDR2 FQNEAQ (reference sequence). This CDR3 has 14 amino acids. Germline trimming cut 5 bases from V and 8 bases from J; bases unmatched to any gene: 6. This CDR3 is CASSRTSVSGELFF. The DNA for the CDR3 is TGTGCCAGCAGCCGGACTAGCGTATCTGGGGAGCTGTTTTTT.

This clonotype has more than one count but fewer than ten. This chain's CDR3 is CASSVGVEGGPYEQYF. CDR3 bases: TGTGCCAGCAGCGTAGGGGTGGAGGGGGGCCCCTACGAGCAGTACTTC. The V and J genes are TRBV9 and TRBJ2-7; D assignment may be TRBD1 or TRBD2 (6 bases each). This CDR3 spans 16 amino acids. Trimming took off 0 bases at V and 2 bases at J, with 15 bases between the two ends. The germline CDR1 and CDR2 sequences are SGDLS and YYNGEE.

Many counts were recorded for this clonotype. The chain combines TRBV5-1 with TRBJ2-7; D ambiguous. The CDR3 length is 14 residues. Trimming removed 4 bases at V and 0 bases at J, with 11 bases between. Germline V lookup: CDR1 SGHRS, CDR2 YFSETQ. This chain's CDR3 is CASSLTGLSYEQYF. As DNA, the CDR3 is TGCGCCAGCAGCCTAACCGGCCTCTCCTACGAGCAGTACTTC.

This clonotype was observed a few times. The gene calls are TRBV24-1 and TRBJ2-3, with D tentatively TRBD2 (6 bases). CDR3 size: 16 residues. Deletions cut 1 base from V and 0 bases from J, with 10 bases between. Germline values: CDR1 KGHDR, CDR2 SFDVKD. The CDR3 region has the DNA TGTGCCACCAGTGATTTCGGGGGAGGAAGCACAGATACGCAGTATTTT. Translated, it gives CATSDFGGGSTDTQYF.

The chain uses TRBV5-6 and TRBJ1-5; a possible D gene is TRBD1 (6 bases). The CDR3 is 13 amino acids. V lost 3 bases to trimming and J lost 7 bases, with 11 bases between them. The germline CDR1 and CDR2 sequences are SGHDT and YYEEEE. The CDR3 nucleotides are TGTGCCAGCAGCTGGGGGCAGGGACAGCCCCAGCATTTT. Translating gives CASSWGQGQPQHF.

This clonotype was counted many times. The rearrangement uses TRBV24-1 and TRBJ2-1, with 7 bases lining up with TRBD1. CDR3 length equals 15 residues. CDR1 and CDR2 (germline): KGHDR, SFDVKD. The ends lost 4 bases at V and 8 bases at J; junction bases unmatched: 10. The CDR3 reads CATSDPTGQAHEQFF. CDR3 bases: TGTGCCACCAGTGACCCTACTGGACAGGCCCATGAGCAGTTCTTC.

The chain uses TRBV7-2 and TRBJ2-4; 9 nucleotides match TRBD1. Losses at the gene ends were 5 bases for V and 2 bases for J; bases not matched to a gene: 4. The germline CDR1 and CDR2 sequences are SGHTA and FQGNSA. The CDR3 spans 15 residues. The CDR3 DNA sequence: TGTGCCAGCAGCCTTGGACAGGGGTCCAAAAACATTCAGTACTTC. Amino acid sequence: CASSLGQGSKNIQYF.

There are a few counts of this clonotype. The CDR3 sequence: CASSLSGTMGVNEQFF. The CDR3 region has the DNA TGCGCCAGCAGCTTGTCCGGGACAATGGGCGTCAATGAGCAGTTCTTC. The V call is TRBV5-1, the J call TRBJ2-1; D might be TRBD1 (6 bases). Germline V gene data show CDR1 as SGHRS and CDR2 as YFSETQ. The V gene lost 1 base and the J gene lost 6 bases, with 17 bases spanning the gap. The CDR3 loop spans 16 amino acids.

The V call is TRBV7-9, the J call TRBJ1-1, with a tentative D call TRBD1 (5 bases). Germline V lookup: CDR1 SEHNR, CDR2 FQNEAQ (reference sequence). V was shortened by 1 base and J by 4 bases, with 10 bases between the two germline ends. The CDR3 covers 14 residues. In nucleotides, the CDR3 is TGTGCCAGCAGCTTAGTCTCAGGGCCCACTGAAGCTTTCTTT. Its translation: CASSLVSGPTEAFF.

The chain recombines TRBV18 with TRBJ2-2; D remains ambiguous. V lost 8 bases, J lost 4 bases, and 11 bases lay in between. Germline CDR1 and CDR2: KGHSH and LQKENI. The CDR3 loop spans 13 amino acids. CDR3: CASSPMGTGELFF. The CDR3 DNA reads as TGTGCCAGCAGCCCTATGGGCACCGGGGAGCTGTTTTTT.

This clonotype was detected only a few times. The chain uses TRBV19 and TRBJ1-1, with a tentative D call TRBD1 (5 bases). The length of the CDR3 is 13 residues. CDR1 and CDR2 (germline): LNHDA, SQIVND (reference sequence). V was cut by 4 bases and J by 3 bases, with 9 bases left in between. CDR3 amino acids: CASSSKGDTEAFF. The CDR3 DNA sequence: TGTGCCAGTAGTAGTAAAGGGGACACTGAAGCTTTCTTT.

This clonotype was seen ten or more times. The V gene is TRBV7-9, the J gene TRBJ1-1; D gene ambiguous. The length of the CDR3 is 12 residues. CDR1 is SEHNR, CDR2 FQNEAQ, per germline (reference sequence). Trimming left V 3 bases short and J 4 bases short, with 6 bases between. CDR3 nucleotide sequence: TGTGCCAGCAGCTTCGATGGCACTGAAGCTTTCTTT. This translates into CASSFDGTEAFF. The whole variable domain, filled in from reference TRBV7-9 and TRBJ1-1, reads DTGVSQNPRHKITKRGQNVTFRCDPISEHNRLYWYRQTLGQGPEFLTYFQNEAQLEKSRLLSDRFSAERPKGSFSTLEIQRTEQGDSAMYLCASSFDGTEAFFGQGTRLTVV.

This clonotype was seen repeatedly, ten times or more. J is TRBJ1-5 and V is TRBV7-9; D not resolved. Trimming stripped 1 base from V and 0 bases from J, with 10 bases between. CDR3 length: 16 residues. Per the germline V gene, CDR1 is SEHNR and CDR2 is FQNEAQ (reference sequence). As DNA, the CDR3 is TGTGCCAGCAGCTTAGGGTCTGGCTATAGCAATCAGCCCCAGCATTTT. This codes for CASSLGSGYSNQPQHF.

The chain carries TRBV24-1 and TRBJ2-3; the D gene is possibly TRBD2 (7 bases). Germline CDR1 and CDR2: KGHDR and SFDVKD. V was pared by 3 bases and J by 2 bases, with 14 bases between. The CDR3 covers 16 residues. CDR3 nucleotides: TGTGCCACCAGTGATCCCCGAGGGGGGGCCACAGATACGCAGTATTTT. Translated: CATSDPRGGATDTQYF.

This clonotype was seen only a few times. CDR3 nucleotide sequence: TGCGCCAGCAGCTTTTCGGGAGGGCCCGCAGATACGCAGTATTTT. This codes for CASSFSGGPADTQYF. The chain links TRBV5-1 to TRBJ2-3; TRBD2 matches 8 bases. The V and J ends lost 2 bases and 4 bases, in that order; junction bases with no gene match: 6. CDR3 size: 15 residues. Germline CDR1 and CDR2: SGHRS and YFSETQ. Variable domain in full (rest from reference TRBV5-1 and TRBJ2-3): KAGVTQTPRYLIKTRGQQVTLSCSPISGHRSVSWYQQTPGQGLQFLFEYFSETQRNKGNFPGRFSGRQFSNSRSEMNVSTLELGDSALYLCASSFSGGPADTQYFGPGTRLTVL.

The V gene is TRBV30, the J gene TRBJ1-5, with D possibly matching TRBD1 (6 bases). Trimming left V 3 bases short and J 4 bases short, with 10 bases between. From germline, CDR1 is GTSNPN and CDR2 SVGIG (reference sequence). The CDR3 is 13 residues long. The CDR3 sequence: CAWRTQGNQPQHF. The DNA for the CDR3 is TGTGCCTGGAGGACGCAGGGGAATCAGCCCCAGCATTTT.

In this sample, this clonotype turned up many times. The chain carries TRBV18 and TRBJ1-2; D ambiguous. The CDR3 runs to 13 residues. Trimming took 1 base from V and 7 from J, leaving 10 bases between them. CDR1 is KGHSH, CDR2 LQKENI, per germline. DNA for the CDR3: TGTGCCAGCTCACCACTCGGGGAGGGTGGCTACACCTTC. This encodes CASSPLGEGGYTF.

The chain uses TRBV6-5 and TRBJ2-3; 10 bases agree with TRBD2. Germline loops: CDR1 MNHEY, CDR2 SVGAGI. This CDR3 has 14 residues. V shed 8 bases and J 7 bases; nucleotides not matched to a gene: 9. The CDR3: CASRTSGAANTQYF. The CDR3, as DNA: TGTGCCAGCCGAACTAGCGGGGCTGCTAATACGCAGTATTTT.

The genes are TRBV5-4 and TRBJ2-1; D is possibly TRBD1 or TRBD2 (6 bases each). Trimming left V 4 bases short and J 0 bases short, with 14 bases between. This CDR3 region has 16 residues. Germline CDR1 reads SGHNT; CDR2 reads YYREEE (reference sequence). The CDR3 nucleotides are TGTGCCAGCAGCACGGGGGCAGGGGCCTCCTACAATGAGCAGTTCTTC. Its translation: CASSTGAGASYNEQFF.

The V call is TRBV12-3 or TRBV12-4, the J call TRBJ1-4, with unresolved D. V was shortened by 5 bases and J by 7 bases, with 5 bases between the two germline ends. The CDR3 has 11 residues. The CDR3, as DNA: TGTGCCAGCAGTCTTTCTGAAAAACTGTTTTTT. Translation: CASSLSEKLFF.

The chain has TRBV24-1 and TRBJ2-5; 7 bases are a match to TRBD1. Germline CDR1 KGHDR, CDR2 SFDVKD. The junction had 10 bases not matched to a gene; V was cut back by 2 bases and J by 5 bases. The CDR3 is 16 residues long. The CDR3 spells CATSDSGKGAGETQYF. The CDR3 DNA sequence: TGTGCCACCAGTGATTCTGGGAAGGGGGCAGGGGAGACCCAGTACTTC.

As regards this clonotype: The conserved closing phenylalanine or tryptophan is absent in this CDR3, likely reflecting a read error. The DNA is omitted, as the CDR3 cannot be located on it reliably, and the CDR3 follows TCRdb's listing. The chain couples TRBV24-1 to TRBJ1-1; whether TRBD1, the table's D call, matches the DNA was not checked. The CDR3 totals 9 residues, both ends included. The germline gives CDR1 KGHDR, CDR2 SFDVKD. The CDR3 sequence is CATSRRGVC.

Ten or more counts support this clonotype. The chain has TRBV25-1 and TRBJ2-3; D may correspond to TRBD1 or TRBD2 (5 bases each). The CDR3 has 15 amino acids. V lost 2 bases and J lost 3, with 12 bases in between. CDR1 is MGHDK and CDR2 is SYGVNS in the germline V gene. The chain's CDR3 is CASSETGRGTDTQYF. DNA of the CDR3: TGTGCCAGCAGTGAAACGGGAAGGGGAACAGATACGCAGTATTTT.

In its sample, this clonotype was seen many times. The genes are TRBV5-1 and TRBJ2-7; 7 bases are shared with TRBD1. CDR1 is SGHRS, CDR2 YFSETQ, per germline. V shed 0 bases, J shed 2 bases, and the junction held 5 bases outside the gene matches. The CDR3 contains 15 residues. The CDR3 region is CASSLGQGPTYEQYF. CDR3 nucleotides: TGCGCCAGCAGCTTGGGACAGGGACCAACCTACGAGCAGTACTTC.

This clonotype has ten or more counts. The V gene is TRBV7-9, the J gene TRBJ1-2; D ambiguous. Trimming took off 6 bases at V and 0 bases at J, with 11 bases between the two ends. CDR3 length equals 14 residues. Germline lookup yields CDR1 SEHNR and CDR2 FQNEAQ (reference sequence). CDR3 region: CASSRPPANYGYTF. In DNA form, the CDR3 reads TGTGCCAGCAGTCGACCGCCAGCTAACTATGGCTACACCTTC.

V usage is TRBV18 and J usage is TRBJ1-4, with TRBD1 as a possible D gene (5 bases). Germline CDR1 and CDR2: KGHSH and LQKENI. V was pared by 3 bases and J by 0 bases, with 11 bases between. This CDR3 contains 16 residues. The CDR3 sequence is CASSPFDSATNEKLFF. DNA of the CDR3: TGTGCCAGCTCACCTTTCGACAGCGCAACTAATGAAAAACTGTTTTTT.

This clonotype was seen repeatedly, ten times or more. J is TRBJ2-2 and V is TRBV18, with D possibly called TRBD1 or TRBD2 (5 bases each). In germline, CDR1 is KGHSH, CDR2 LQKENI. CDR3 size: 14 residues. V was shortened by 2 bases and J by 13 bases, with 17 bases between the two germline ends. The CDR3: CASSPRTGTERLFF. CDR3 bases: TGTGCCAGCTCACCAAGGACCGGGACGGAGCGGCTGTTTTTT.

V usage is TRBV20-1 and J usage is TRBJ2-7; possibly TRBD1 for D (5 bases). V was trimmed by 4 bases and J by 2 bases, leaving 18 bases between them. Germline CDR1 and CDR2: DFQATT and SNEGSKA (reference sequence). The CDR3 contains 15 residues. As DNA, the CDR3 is TGCAGTGCTAACACAGGACGCTTATCGACCTACGAGCAGTACTTC. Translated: CSANTGRLSTYEQYF.